Shown below are 19 T cell receptor beta chains from a single sample sequenced in a study of shared clonotypes between healthy human individuals. Repertoires were generated with immunoSEQ multiplex PCR, while TCRdb's copy carries only in-frame clones and drops some. The table lists roughly 2 million clones, 90% to 97% of them singletons. Sequenced input: naive CD4+ T cells sorted from blood. Subset given: CD45RA+ positively selected. These receptor sequences come from a man aged 18 to 29 in good health.

This clone was seen once. This chain links TRBV28 with TRBJ1-5, with D unclear. CDR1 and CDR2 from the germline V gene are MDHEN and SYDVKM. This CDR3 contains 14 residues. The V end lost 6 bases, the J end lost 2 bases, and 11 bases lay between the germline ends. The DNA of the CDR3 is TGTGCCAGCAGCCGTCATGGGGGCAATCAGCCCCAGCATTTT. Translated: CASSRHGGNQPQHF.

This sequence joins TRBV11-2 and TRBJ2-3; a weak D match, TRBD2 (5 bases). CDR1 and CDR2 (germline): SGHAT, FQNNGV. The ends were cut back, 4 bases at V and 2 bases at J, with 10 bases in the middle. The CDR3 totals 14 residues. The CDR3 sequence: CASSSGVHTDTQYF. In nucleotides, the CDR3 is TGTGCCAGCAGCTCCGGGGTCCACACAGATACGCAGTATTTT.

V usage is TRBV7-8 and J usage is TRBJ2-2; the D gene is possibly TRBD2 (6 bases). V was clipped by 1 base and J by 4 bases, with 16 bases between them. This CDR3 comprises 17 residues. Germline-derived CDR1 and CDR2 are SGHVS and FQNEAQ. CDR3 DNA: TGTGCCAGCAGCTTAGTCTGGCTAGGCGGGACCACCGGGGAGCTGTTTTTT. Translation: CASSLVWLGGTTGELFF.

Here the CDR3 reads CASNRDRGPYEQYF. For the CDR3, the DNA is TGTGCCAGCAACCGGGACAGGGGACCCTACGAGCAGTACTTC. The chain employs TRBV2 and TRBJ2-7, with 10 bases matching TRBD1. Unmatched junction bases numbered 5, after V lost 7 bases and J lost 2 bases. This CDR3 has 14 amino acids. The germline gives CDR1 SNHLY, CDR2 FYNNEI.

J is TRBJ2-2 and V is TRBV29-1; 13 nucleotides match TRBD2. The germline gives CDR1 SQVTM, CDR2 ANQGSEA. V dropped 7 bases and J dropped 5; count of bases not matched to a gene: 7. The length of the CDR3 is 15 residues. The CDR3, as DNA: TGCAGCGCTGGGACTAGCGGGACGGGGACCGGGGAGCTGTTTTTT. Encoded protein: CSAGTSGTGTGELFF.

V gene TRBV5-6 combines with J gene TRBJ2-3; unclear D gene. V lost 2 bases to trimming and J lost 0 bases, with 16 bases between them. The CDR3 is made up of 17 amino acids. Germline V gene sequence: CDR1 SGHDT, CDR2 YYEEEE. CDR3 residues: CASSFFLNATSTDTQYF. CDR3 nucleotides: TGTGCCAGCAGCTTCTTTCTAAACGCGACTAGCACAGATACGCAGTATTTT. The variable domain in full, completed from reference TRBV5-6 and TRBJ2-3, reads DAGVTQSPTHLIKTRGQQVTLRCSPKSGHDTVSWYQQALGQGPQFIFQYYEEEERQRGNFPDRFSGHQFPNYSSELNVNALLLGDSALYLCASSFFLNATSTDTQYFGPGTRLTVL.

The rearrangement joins TRBV6-5 to TRBJ1-5, with 11 bases matching TRBD1. The CDR3 covers 15 residues. In germline, CDR1 is MNHEY, CDR2 SVGAGI. J was trimmed by 6 bases and V by 6 bases; bases with no gene match: 7. CDR3: CASSDGTGGSQPQHF. CDR3 DNA: TGTGCCAGCAGCGATGGGACAGGGGGGAGTCAGCCCCAGCATTTT.

The J gene is TRBJ2-2, the V gene TRBV2; 12 positions agree with TRBD2. Germline loops: CDR1 SNHLY, CDR2 FYNNEI. This CDR3 has 15 residues. V lost 8 bases, J lost 7 bases, and 8 bases stayed unmatched. CDR3 protein: CASQTSGSLNGELFF. DNA for the CDR3: TGTGCCAGCCAGACTAGCGGGAGTTTGAACGGGGAGCTGTTTTTT.

The rearrangement uses TRBV2 and TRBJ2-2; 10 nucleotides align to TRBD2. The V gene's germline CDR1 is SNHLY and CDR2 FYNNEI. This CDR3 has 15 amino acids. The J segment lost 7 bases and the V segment lost 6 bases, leaving 8 bases of the junction unmatched. The CDR3 DNA reads TGTGCCAGCAGAAAGCGGGAGGGCCTGGACGGGGAGCTGTTTTTT. This gives the protein CASRKREGLDGELFF.

The chain has TRBV6-5 and TRBJ2-3; D not resolved. CDR1 MNHEY and CDR2 SVGAGI come from the germline V gene. The CDR3 loop spans 15 amino acids. Trimming left V 1 base short and J 0 bases short, with 8 bases between. The CDR3 sequence: CASSYLGPSTDTQYF. CDR3 in DNA: TGTGCCAGCAGTTACTTGGGCCCGAGCACAGATACGCAGTATTTT.

V gene TRBV7-2 combines with J gene TRBJ1-6; D is uncertain. V was shortened by 1 base and J by 9 bases, with 13 bases between the two germline ends. The germline CDR1 and CDR2 sequences are SGHTA and FQGNSA. CDR3 length: 15 amino acids. The DNA of the CDR3 is TGTGCCAGCAGCTTAGTGCCGGGCCCGGCTTCACCCCTCCACTTT. Translating it yields CASSLVPGPASPLHF.

The rearrangement joins TRBV5-8 to TRBJ2-7; perhaps D is TRBD1 or TRBD2 (6 bases each). Trimming left V 2 bases short and J 3 bases short, with 18 bases between. The CDR3 contains 16 residues. CDR1 SGHTS and CDR2 YDEGEE come from the germline V gene. CDR3 amino acids: CASSFPQPGAIYEQYF. The CDR3 DNA reads TGTGCCAGCAGCTTTCCCCAGCCGGGGGCCATCTACGAGCAGTACTTC.

The rearrangement joins TRBV6-1 to TRBJ1-6; no clear D gene. V shed 1 base and J shed 4 bases, with 5 bases lying between them. CDR1 is MNHNS and CDR2 is SASEGT in the germline V gene. The CDR3 length is 14 residues. CDR3 loop: CASSEDAYNSPLHF. The CDR3 region has the DNA TGTGCCAGCAGTGAAGACGCTTATAATTCACCCCTCCACTTT.

The chain carries TRBV28 and TRBJ1-2; unclear D gene. The CDR3 loop spans 15 amino acids. CDR1 is MDHEN and CDR2 is SYDVKM in the germline V gene. V dropped 2 bases and J dropped 4 bases, with 14 bases sitting between them. The CDR3 is CASSLERLGSYGYTF. The CDR3 DNA reads TGTGCCAGCAGTTTAGAACGGCTCGGGAGCTATGGCTACACCTTC.

V usage is TRBV10-3 and J usage is TRBJ2-7, with D perhaps matching TRBD2 (5 bases). Germline-derived CDR1 and CDR2 are ENHRY and SYGVKD. The germline V and J ends were trimmed by 4 bases and 0 bases, with 16 bases remaining between them. The CDR3 consists of 16 residues. The CDR3 is CAISARAATHSYEQYF. The CDR3 region has the DNA TGTGCCATCAGTGCGCGGGCCGCGACCCACTCCTACGAGCAGTACTTC.

The V call is TRBV7-2, the J call TRBJ1-4; tentative D call: TRBD1 (5 bases). V lost 3 bases, J lost 2 bases, and 10 bases lay in between. The CDR3 has 15 residues. Germline loops: CDR1 SGHTA, CDR2 FQGNSA. CDR3 protein: CASSFDSVTNEKLFF. DNA for the CDR3: TGTGCCAGCAGCTTTGACAGTGTCACTAATGAAAAACTGTTTTTT.

To note about this clone: Additional DNA sequences in this sample encode the identical CDR3. The J gene is TRBJ2-7, the V gene TRBV30; D is uncertain. V was clipped by 0 bases and J by 2 bases, with 5 bases between them. Germline values: CDR1 GTSNPN, CDR2 SVGIG (reference sequence). This CDR3 comprises 12 residues. The CDR3 sequence: CAWSVSPYEQYF. CDR3 nucleotide sequence: TGTGCCTGGAGTGTAAGTCCCTACGAGCAGTACTTC.

As concerns this clone: Other DNA sequences in the same sample also yield this CDR3. The chain joins TRBV28 to TRBJ1-2, with D possibly TRBD1 on 5 matching bases. V gave up 5 bases and J gave up 5 bases, with 15 bases separating them. The CDR3 totals 14 residues. CDR1 is MDHEN and CDR2 is SYDVKM in the germline V gene. The CDR3 sequence: CASSAGGAGYGYTF. The DNA of the CDR3 is TGTGCCAGCAGTGCGGGCGGCGCAGGGTATGGCTACACCTTC.

The rearrangement uses TRBV18 and TRBJ2-5; D is uncertain. The CDR3 runs to 18 residues. Germline V lookup: CDR1 KGHSH, CDR2 LQKENI. The ends were cut back, 3 bases at V and 0 bases at J, with 20 bases in the middle. CDR3 region: CASSPRKPGPMYQETQYF. CDR3 sequence (DNA): TGTGCCAGCTCACCCCGAAAGCCCGGACCGATGTACCAAGAGACCCAGTACTTC. Combining the CDR3 with reference TRBV18 and TRBJ2-5 gives the whole variable domain NAGVMQNPRHLVRRRGQEARLRCSPMKGHSHVYWYRQLPEEGLKFMVYLQKENIIDESGMPKERFSAEFPKEGPSILRIQQVVRGDSAAYFCASSPRKPGPMYQETQYFGPGTRLLVL.